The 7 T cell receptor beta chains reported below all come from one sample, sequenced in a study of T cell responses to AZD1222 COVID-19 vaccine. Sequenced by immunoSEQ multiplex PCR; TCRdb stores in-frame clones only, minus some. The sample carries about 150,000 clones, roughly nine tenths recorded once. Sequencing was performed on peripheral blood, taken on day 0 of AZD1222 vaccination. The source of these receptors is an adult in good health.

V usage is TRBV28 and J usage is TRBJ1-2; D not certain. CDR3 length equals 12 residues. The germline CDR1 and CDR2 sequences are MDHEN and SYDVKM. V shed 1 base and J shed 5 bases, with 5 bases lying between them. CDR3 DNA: TGTGCCAGCAGTTTATACTATTATGGCTACACCTTC. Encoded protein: CASSLYYYGYTF.

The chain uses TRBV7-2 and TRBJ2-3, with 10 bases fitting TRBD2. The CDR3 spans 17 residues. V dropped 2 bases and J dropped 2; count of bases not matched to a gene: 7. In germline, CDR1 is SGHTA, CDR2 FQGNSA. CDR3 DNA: TGTGCCAGCAGCTTAAAACCAGCGGGGGGGAACACAGATACGCAGTATTTT. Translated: CASSLKPAGGNTDTQYF.

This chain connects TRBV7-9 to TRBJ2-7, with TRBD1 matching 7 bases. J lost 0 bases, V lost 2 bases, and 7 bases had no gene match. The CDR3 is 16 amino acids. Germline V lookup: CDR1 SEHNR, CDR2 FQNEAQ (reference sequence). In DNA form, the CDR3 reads TGTGCCAGCAGCTTAAGTAAGGGGGCCTACTCCTACGAGCAGTACTTC. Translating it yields CASSLSKGAYSYEQYF.

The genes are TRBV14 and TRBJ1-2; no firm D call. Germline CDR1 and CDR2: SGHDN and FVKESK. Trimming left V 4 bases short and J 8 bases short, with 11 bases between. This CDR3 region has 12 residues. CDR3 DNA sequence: TGTGCCAGCAGCCCCCAAGGCCAAGGCTACACCTTC. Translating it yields CASSPQGQGYTF.

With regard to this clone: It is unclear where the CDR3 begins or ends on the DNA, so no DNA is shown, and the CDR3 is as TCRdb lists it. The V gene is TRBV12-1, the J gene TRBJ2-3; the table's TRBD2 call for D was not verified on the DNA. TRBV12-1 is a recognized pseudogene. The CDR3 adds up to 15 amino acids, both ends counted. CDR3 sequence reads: CASSFASGASDTQYF.

The CDR3 reads CASSPPLSDTQYF. The CDR3 bases are TGTGCCAGCAGCCCCCCACTTTCAGATACGCAGTATTTT. This chain joins TRBV6-5 and TRBJ2-3, with D unclear. V shed 6 bases and J shed 4 bases, with 11 bases lying between them. The CDR3 is made up of 13 amino acids. Germline CDR1 reads MNHEY; CDR2 reads SVGAGI.

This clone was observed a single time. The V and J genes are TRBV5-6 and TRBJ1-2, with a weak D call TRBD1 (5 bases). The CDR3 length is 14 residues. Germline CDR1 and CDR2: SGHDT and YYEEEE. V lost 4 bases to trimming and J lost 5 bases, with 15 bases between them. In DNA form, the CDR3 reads TGTGCCAGCAGCATGGACACGGAGATTTATGGCTACACCTTC. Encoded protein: CASSMDTEIYGYTF.